This T cell receptor (beta chain) was obtained from a study of blood T cell repertoires in COVID-19 (dated by TCRdb to the early 2020s). With respect to the entire study: Samples from collaborators originated in the United States, Italy and Spain and spanned both the acute and convalescent phases of COVID-19. The material from the prospective study consisted of cDNA or gDNA derived from T cells, B-cell-depleted T cells, or PBMCs. The dataset comprised deeply sampled blood TCRbeta repertoires from subjects exposed to, actively infected with, or recovered from COVID-19. A freely available public database, intended as a resource for researchers studying the immune response to SARS-CoV-2, is where the repertoires were released. The samples were drawn from two sources: the first 160 participants of the ongoing ImmuneRACE study, and 950 to 1,500 subjects contributed by 6 global collaborators. Nearly every sample came with metadata listing a de-identified subject ID, COVID-19 status, age in years and sex. Where available, HLA class I and class II types were taken from metadata supplied by the sample provider and were not determined by assay-based typing. The paper's findings and limits, for the study overall: How much clinical and demographic metadata was included differed by source and by participant, and the metadata was provided uncurated.

Taken from cysteine to phenylalanine, the CDR3 has 14 residues. Solely the CDR3 DNA is kept, with 42 bases framed from the first base. CDR1 ENHRY and CDR2 SYGVKD are derived from the germline V gene. Deletion took 3 bases off V and 6 bases off J, with a span of 12 bases between the germline ends. TCRbeta CDR3 regions were amplified from genomic DNA using the immunoSEQ Assay, a bias-controlled multiplex PCR. The paper's data handling went like this. The number of nucleated cells in each sample was estimated from the amplification of reference gene primers within the assay. To quantify the absolute abundance of each unique TCRbeta CDR3 rearrangement, sequence reads were collapsed and filtered. For each sample, productive Simpson clonality was calculated by taking the square root of Simpson's diversity index across productive rearrangements. Not all clones reach the TCRdb copy of this immuneACCESS table, which keeps in-frame sequences only. Checked studies attribute under half of the gap to unresolved V genes and leave the rest unexplained. That table is the source of V, J and clone size, and D and trimming were worked out from the DNA. This sample lists tens of thousands of clones; around 80% were detected once. Just over 20% of the sample comes from the top ten.

Each collaborating institution followed its own protocols to collect whole blood in K2EDTA tubes. For TCRbeta analysis, collaborators shipped samples as frozen whole blood, isolated PBMCs, or DNA extracted from either of those sample types. Points on this clone: What antigen it recognizes has not been identified. Base qualities are not at hand, and no much larger clone is one base apart.

The source of this sequence is a human donor in a cohort sampled during active COVID-19. The rearranged chain carries TRBV10-3 and TRBJ1-5; the D gene is possibly TRBD1, with 6 bases matching. The sequencing sample was made of peripheral blood. The CDR3 reads as follows: CAISDVGAGQPQHF. In nucleotides, the sequence is TGTGCCATCAGTGACGTGGGGGCTGGTCAGCCCCAGCATTTT.